Below, 31 T cell receptor beta chains from the same sample are listed, as sequenced in a study of T cell responses to AZD1222 COVID-19 vaccine. Method: immunoSEQ multiplex PCR; TCRdb's copy keeps in-frame clones and lacks some. The table has 130,000 or so clones, over 90% seen once. The starting material was peripheral blood, obtained on day 0 of AZD1222 vaccination. The receptor set was obtained from an adult in good health.

The chain uses TRBV12-5 and TRBJ2-7; 7 bases map to TRBD1. From germline, CDR1 is LGHNT and CDR2 FRNRAP. The J segment lost 6 bases and the V segment lost 2 bases, leaving 7 bases of the junction unmatched. This CDR3 region has 14 residues. In nucleotides, the CDR3 is TGTGCTAGTGGTTTGCATGCGCCAGGGGGCGAGCAGTACTTC. Protein: CASGLHAPGGEQYF.

The J gene is TRBJ2-2, the V gene TRBV19; D not certain. This CDR3 has 11 residues. CDR1 is LNHDA and CDR2 is SQIVND in the germline V gene (reference sequence). Trimming left V 2 bases short and J 7 bases short, with 2 bases between. The CDR3 reads CASSINGELFF. For the CDR3, the DNA is TGTGCCAGTAGTATAAACGGGGAGCTGTTTTTT.

DNA for the CDR3: TGTGCCAGCAGCCAATCCCAGAGTTCCGGGGAGCTGTTTTTT. As protein: CASSQSQSSGELFF. The V call is TRBV3-1 (or the pseudogene TRBV3-2), the J call TRBJ2-2; D not resolved. The CDR3 length is 14 residues. The V gene lost 2 bases and the J gene lost 6 bases, with 10 bases spanning the gap. Germline CDR1 is LGHDT and CDR2 is YNNKEL (reference sequence).

A single count supports this clone. V gene TRBV24-1 combines with J gene TRBJ2-5; D may be TRBD1 or TRBD2 (5 bases each). V was trimmed by 2 bases and J by 4 bases, leaving 7 bases between them. This CDR3 is built from 13 residues. Germline loops: CDR1 KGHDR, CDR2 SFDVKD. CDR3 DNA: TGTGCCACCAGTGATTGGGACGGAGAGACCCAGTACTTC. Its protein is CATSDWDGETQYF.

This rearrangement joins TRBV6-5 to TRBJ2-3; D may be TRBD2 (6 bases). The CDR3 is made up of 15 amino acids. Germline assignment: CDR1 MNHEY and CDR2 SVGAGI. The germline V and J ends were trimmed by 1 base and 4 bases, with 12 bases remaining between them. This CDR3 is CASSYFGSRADTQYF. CDR3 nucleotide sequence: TGTGCCAGCAGTTACTTCGGGAGTAGGGCAGATACGCAGTATTTT.

The chain uses TRBV27 and TRBJ1-6, with D perhaps matching TRBD1 (6 bases). Per the germline V gene, CDR1 is MNHEY and CDR2 is SMNVEV (reference sequence). The CDR3 has 16 amino acids. The V and J ends lost 10 bases and 7 bases respectively, with 23 bases between them. The DNA of the CDR3 is TGTGCCACCGCAGGGGAGTACAGGAGCCGAAATTCACCCCTCCACTTT. Encoded protein: CATAGEYRSRNSPLHF.

This clone was detected once. The CDR3 region has the DNA TGTGCCAGCAGCTTAGACGGGACAGTCCGGGGCTACACCTTC. Its protein product is CASSLDGTVRGYTF. V and J are TRBV7-8 and TRBJ1-2; 7 nucleotides agree with TRBD1. V trimming: 1 base; J trimming: 8 bases; junction bases outside the gene matches: 7. The CDR3 length is 14 residues. The V gene's germline CDR1 is SGHVS and CDR2 FQNEAQ.

The CDR3: CASSQDRGAHQPQHF. As DNA, the CDR3 is TGTGCCAGCAGCCAGGACCGCGGGGCCCATCAGCCCCAGCATTTT. The chain couples TRBV5-8 to TRBJ1-5, with a weak D call TRBD1 (5 bases). V was trimmed by 4 bases and J by 5 bases, leaving 16 bases between them. The CDR3 contains 15 residues. CDR1 is SGHTS and CDR2 is YDEGEE in the germline V gene.

This sequence joins TRBV14 and TRBJ2-7, with 9 nucleotides matching TRBD1. CDR1 is SGHDN and CDR2 is FVKESK in the germline V gene. V dropped 1 base and J dropped 2; count of bases not matched to a gene: 0. There are 14 residues in the CDR3. The CDR3 DNA follows: TGTGCCAGCAGCCAAGGGACAGGGGCCTACGAGCAGTACTTC. Its protein is CASSQGTGAYEQYF. The full variable domain, its missing parts supplied by reference TRBV14 and TRBJ2-7, is EAGVTQFPSHSVIEKGQTVTLRCDPISGHDNLYWYRRVMGKEIKFLLHFVKESKQDESGMPNNRFLAERTGGTYSTLKVQPAELEDSGVYFCASSQGTGAYEQYFGPGTRLTVT.

This clone came up once. The genes are TRBV6-6 and TRBJ1-1; D remains unclear. The CDR3 extends over 13 amino acids. V lost 2 bases to trimming and J lost 1 base, with 5 bases between them. CDR1 and CDR2 (germline): MNHNY, SVGAGI (reference sequence). In DNA form, the CDR3 reads TGTGCCAGCAGTTACAGTGAGAACACTGAAGCTTTCTTT. Translated, it gives CASSYSENTEAFF.

The chain has TRBV11-2 and TRBJ1-1; D not resolved. The ends were cut back, 3 bases at V and 1 base at J, with 6 bases in the middle. Germline-derived CDR1 and CDR2 are SGHAT and FQNNGV. The CDR3 has 13 amino acids. The CDR3 protein is CASSFQTNTEAFF. CDR3 DNA: TGTGCCAGCAGCTTCCAGACGAACACTGAAGCTTTCTTT.

This chain connects TRBV7-2 to TRBJ2-1; 7 bases match TRBD2. Trimming removed 5 bases from V and 4 bases from J; junction bases left unmatched: 11. CDR3 length equals 16 residues. From germline, CDR1 is SGHTA and CDR2 FQGNSA. The CDR3 DNA reads TGTGCCAGCAGCCCCTGGCTAGCGGCTGGGTACAATGAGCAGTTCTTC. It is translated as CASSPWLAAGYNEQFF.

In this sample, this clone turned up once. The chain employs TRBV19 and TRBJ1-1, with unresolved D. The CDR3 sequence is 13 residues long. V was clipped by 5 bases and J by 0 bases, with 7 bases between them. Per the germline V gene, CDR1 is LNHDA and CDR2 is SQIVND (reference sequence). CDR3 amino acids: CASSYSLNTEAFF. CDR3 nucleotide sequence: TGTGCCAGTAGTTACAGCCTGAACACTGAAGCTTTCTTT.

The CDR3: CATSGGLNTEAFF. The CDR3 DNA reads TGTGCCACCTCTGGTGGACTGAACACTGAAGCTTTCTTT. The V call is TRBV10-3, the J call TRBJ1-1; no clear D gene. V gave up 10 bases and J gave up 0 bases, with 12 bases separating them. This CDR3 region has 13 residues. Germline-derived CDR1 and CDR2 are ENHRY and SYGVKD.

The rearrangement links TRBV9 to TRBJ2-5; 14 bases align to TRBD2. The CDR3 is made up of 17 amino acids. CDR1 and CDR2 (germline): SGDLS, YYNGEE. Unmatched junction bases numbered 5, after V lost 0 bases and J lost 4 bases. The CDR3 region is CASSVEGLAGGGETQYF. The CDR3, as DNA: TGTGCCAGCAGCGTAGAAGGACTAGCGGGGGGCGGAGAGACCCAGTACTTC.

The chain uses TRBV2 and TRBJ1-1, with TRBD1 as a possible D gene (5 bases). Trimming left V 4 bases short and J 0 bases short, with 12 bases between. This CDR3 contains 15 residues. CDR1 and CDR2 (germline): SNHLY, FYNNEI. The CDR3 loop reads CASSAGGRVNTEAFF. The CDR3 bases are TGTGCCAGCAGTGCTGGGGGACGAGTGAACACTGAAGCTTTCTTT.

The chain has TRBV15 and TRBJ1-3; D gene uncertain. The V and J ends lost 4 bases and 0 bases respectively, with 10 bases between them. CDR3 length: 15 amino acids. Germline loops: CDR1 LNHNV, CDR2 YYDKDF (reference sequence). The CDR3 nucleotides read TGTGCCACCAGCAAGAGGTTGGGCTCTGGAAACACCATATATTTT. This sequence encodes CATSKRLGSGNTIYF. The complete variable domain, with remaining parts taken from reference TRBV15 and TRBJ1-3, reads DAMVIQNPRYQVTQFGKPVTLSCSQTLNHNVMYWYQQKSSQAPKLLFHYYDKDFNNEADTPDNFQSRRPNTSFCFLDIRSPGLGDTAMYLCATSKRLGSGNTIYFGEGSWLTVV.

This clone was counted once. The V and J genes are TRBV3-1 (or the pseudogene TRBV3-2) and TRBJ2-3; 13 bases agree with TRBD2. The V gene's germline CDR1 is LGHDT and CDR2 YNNKEL (reference sequence). This CDR3 has 19 amino acids. The V gene end was trimmed by 0 bases and the J gene end by 0 bases; junction bases not matched to a gene: 6. The CDR3 region is CASSQDWTSGGDSTDTQYF. Written as DNA, the CDR3 is TGTGCCAGCAGCCAAGATTGGACTAGCGGGGGCGATAGCACAGATACGCAGTATTTT.

The chain links TRBV27 to TRBJ1-4; D gene uncertain. V lost 4 bases, J lost 4 bases, and 13 bases lay in between. The CDR3 sequence is 15 residues long. Germline loops: CDR1 MNHEY, CDR2 SMNVEV (reference sequence). CDR3 sequence reads: CASSSNKIGNEKLFF. The DNA of the CDR3 is TGTGCCAGCAGTTCCAACAAGATAGGTAATGAAAAACTGTTTTTT.

This sequence joins TRBV11-2 and TRBJ1-3; no clear D. The ends were cut back, 5 bases at V and 0 bases at J, with 14 bases in the middle. The CDR3 spans 16 residues. Germline CDR1 and CDR2: SGHAT and FQNNGV. CDR3 bases: TGTGCCAGCAGCGGAGTTGGGGATTACTCTGGAAACACCATATATTTT. It translates to CASSGVGDYSGNTIYF.

J is TRBJ1-5 and V is TRBV4-1; no firm D call. CDR1 is MGHRA and CDR2 is YSYEKL in the germline V gene. The CDR3 is made up of 14 amino acids. V shed 0 bases and J shed 2 bases, with 5 bases lying between them. The CDR3 reads CASSQEMGNQPQHF. The CDR3 DNA reads as TGCGCCAGCAGCCAAGAAATGGGCAATCAGCCCCAGCATTTT.

The CDR3 DNA is TGTGCCAGCAGTTACTCGGCTAGAGGGCCCCAGCATTTT. Encoded protein: CASSYSARGPQHF. The rearrangement uses TRBV6-5 and TRBJ1-5, with D unresolved. Germline lookup yields CDR1 MNHEY and CDR2 SVGAGI. CDR3 size: 13 residues. V gave up 0 bases and J gave up 9 bases, with 9 bases separating them.

The rearrangement links TRBV9 to TRBJ2-4, with D possibly being TRBD1 (5 bases). The V gene's germline CDR1 is SGDLS and CDR2 YYNGEE. The CDR3 totals 16 residues. V was cut by 3 bases and J by 2 bases, with 15 bases left in between. CDR3 DNA: TGTGCCAGCAGCGAGACCCCAGGGATTACCAAAAACATTCAGTACTTC. Protein: CASSETPGITKNIQYF.

The J gene is TRBJ2-2, the V gene TRBV5-1; 9 bases fit TRBD2. The V segment lost 3 bases and the J segment 5 bases; nucleotides outside the gene matches: 8. The germline V gene has CDR1 SGHRS and CDR2 YFSETQ. CDR3 size: 16 residues. The CDR3 reads CASSSTIAGATGELFF. The CDR3 nucleotides read TGCGCCAGCAGCTCGACTATAGCGGGGGCAACCGGGGAGCTGTTTTTT. Using reference TRBV5-1 and TRBJ2-2 for the parts outside the CDR3, the full variable domain is KAGVTQTPRYLIKTRGQQVTLSCSPISGHRSVSWYQQTPGQGLQFLFEYFSETQRNKGNFPGRFSGRQFSNSRSEMNVSTLELGDSALYLCASSSTIAGATGELFFGEGSRLTVL.

Concerning this clone itself: Compared with germline, one end of the junction differs, possibly owing to a read error. This chain links TRBV19 with TRBJ1-1; D remains unclear. CDR1 LNHDA and CDR2 SQIVND come from the germline V gene (reference sequence). This CDR3 contains 13 residues. The CDR3 loop is CASSLEPNTEAFF. CDR3 DNA sequence: TGTGCCAGTAGTTTAGAGCCGAACACTGAAGCTTTCTTT.

The chain employs TRBV3-1 (or the pseudogene TRBV3-2) and TRBJ1-5; 7 positions agree with TRBD1. The CDR3 length is 15 residues. V was pared by 3 bases and J by 6 bases, with 8 bases of the junction left unmatched. Germline assignment: CDR1 LGHDT and CDR2 YNNKEL (reference sequence). The CDR3 DNA reads as TGTGCCAGCAGCCACCGCCGGACAGGAGGTCAGCCCCAGCATTTT. Protein: CASSHRRTGGQPQHF.

The chain joins TRBV30 to TRBJ2-2; TRBD2 is a possible D gene (6 bases). Looked up from germline, CDR1 is GTSNPN and CDR2 is SVGIG (reference sequence). V lost 2 bases and J 8 bases, leaving 9 bases between the germline ends. This CDR3 is built from 12 residues. The CDR3 DNA follows: TGTGCCTGGAGTCGGGGGTCAGGGGAGCTGTTTTTT. Protein sequence: CAWSRGSGELFF.

The chain joins TRBV6-5 to TRBJ2-2; 7 bases align to TRBD1. Trimming at V came to 7 bases and at J to 7 bases, leaving 9 bases not matched to a gene. The CDR3 is made up of 14 amino acids. Germline V lookup: CDR1 MNHEY, CDR2 SVGAGI. CDR3 sequence reads: CASKSGQYLGELFF. In DNA form, the CDR3 reads TGTGCCAGCAAGTCGGGACAGTATCTCGGGGAGCTGTTTTTT.

The chain couples TRBV2 to TRBJ2-7; TRBD1 agrees at 7 bases. Trimming at V came to 5 bases and at J to 1 base, leaving 2 bases not matched to a gene. The CDR3 covers 13 residues. Per the germline V gene, CDR1 is SNHLY and CDR2 is FYNNEI. CDR3 nucleotides: TGTGCCAGCAGTAGGGGACAGTCCTACGAGCAGTACTTC. It is translated as CASSRGQSYEQYF.

The chain combines TRBV19 with TRBJ1-1, with 7 nucleotides matching TRBD1. Germline values: CDR1 LNHDA, CDR2 SQIVND (reference sequence). V lost 4 bases to trimming and J lost 2 bases; unmatched junction nucleotides: 7. The CDR3 is made up of 15 amino acids. CDR3 DNA: TGTGCCAGTAGTACTTGGACAGGAAGTAACACTGAAGCTTTCTTT. The encoded protein is CASSTWTGSNTEAFF. Full variable domain (outside the CDR3, taken from reference TRBV19 and TRBJ1-1): DGGITQSPKYLFRKEGQNVTLSCEQNLNHDAMYWYRQDPGQGLRLIYYSQIVNDFQKGDIAEGYSVSREKKESFPLTVTSAQKNPTAFYLCASSTWTGSNTEAFFGQGTRLTVV.

This clone was detected once. The V and J genes are TRBV2 and TRBJ1-1; TRBD1 might be the D (5 bases). Germline lookup yields CDR1 SNHLY and CDR2 FYNNEI. The CDR3 length is 14 residues. V lost 4 bases and J 5 bases, leaving 14 bases between the germline ends. In DNA form, the CDR3 reads TGTGCCAGCAGTGGAGGAGGGTGGGGGACTGAAGCTTTCTTT. This encodes CASSGGGWGTEAFF.